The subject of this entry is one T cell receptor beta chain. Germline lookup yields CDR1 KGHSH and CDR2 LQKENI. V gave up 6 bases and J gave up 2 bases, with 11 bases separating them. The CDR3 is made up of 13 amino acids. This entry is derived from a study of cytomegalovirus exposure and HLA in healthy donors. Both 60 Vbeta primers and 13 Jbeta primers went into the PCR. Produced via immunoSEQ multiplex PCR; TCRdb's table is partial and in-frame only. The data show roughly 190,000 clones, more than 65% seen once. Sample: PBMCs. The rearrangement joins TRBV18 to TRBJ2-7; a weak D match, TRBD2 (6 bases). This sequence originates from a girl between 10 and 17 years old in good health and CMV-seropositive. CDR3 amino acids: CASSPGEAYEQYF. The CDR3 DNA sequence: TGTGCCAGCTCGCCGGGGGAGGCCTACGAGCAGTACTTC.